This record looks at one TCR beta chain sequence and its context. This specimen comes from a study of control samples from healthy donors and cancer patients. Trimming pared 0 bases from V and 1 base from J, leaving 16 bases between. This CDR3 region has 18 residues. Germline assignment: CDR1 KGHDR and CDR2 SFDVKD. The assay was immunoSEQ multiplex PCR, and TCRdb's table has in-frame clones only and misses some. The sample gives roughly 100,000 clones, under 95% of which show up once; 2% to 2.5% is in the top ten. Sequenced material: blood. The receptor was isolated from a young woman in good health. This chain links TRBV24-1 with TRBJ2-3; D remains unclear. The CDR3 coding sequence is TGTGCCACCAGTGATTTGCGCCCCGACAAAAGCGGCACAGATACGCAGTATTTT. Translation gives CATSDLRPDKSGTDTQYF.